This T cell receptor (beta chain) was retrieved from a study of T cell repertoires in cytomegalovirus infection. Study-wide context: Shared public TCR beta signatures pointed to both CMV infection and a matching HLA type.

Study-wide results and caveats: Summed public TCR beta family frequency identified CMV carriers bearing the relevant HLA. The ex vivo response showed dominance by HLA-C-restricted CMV-specific TCR beta clonotypes.

This clonotype was observed at least ten times. The antigen is unknown. The length of the CDR3 is 20 residues. Trimming took 5 bases from V and 0 from J; bases not matched to a gene: 14. Germline V gene sequence: CDR1 KGHDR, CDR2 SFDVKD. Via MiXCR, TCRdb re-called the reads, giving one row per CDR3 protein. The table lists around 190,000 distinct CDR3 sequences, roughly an eighth of them singletons. This receptor was identified in a human donor in good health (CMV status not recorded). Some clones in this sample may be carry-over from other donors' samples. The chain uses TRBV24-1 and TRBJ2-2, with 10 bases aligning to TRBD1. The material sequenced was PBMCs. The CDR3 DNA reads TGTGCCACCAGTGCCGCCCCCCCGGGACAGGGGATCGCGAACACCGGGGAGCTGTTTTTT. Amino acids: CATSAAPPGQGIANTGELFF.